These 20 T cell receptor beta chains came from one sample sequenced in a study of a mutant IDH1 vaccine in newly diagnosed glioma. Assay: immunoSEQ multiplex PCR; the TCRdb copy retains only in-frame clones and omits some. The sample shows about 34,000 clones, around nine tenths of them seen only once. Time point given: week 47, end of study. Mutant IDH1 20-mer peptide, at 300 ug, made up each vaccine dose, with topical imiquimod. Their recognized antigens are unknown. Material: PBMCs, obtained from a glioma patient whose treatment included an IDH1 peptide vaccine. The receptors derive from a woman in her twenties or thirties with glioma.

The rearrangement uses TRBV2 and TRBJ1-1; 8 positions match TRBD1. V was pared by 3 bases and J by 9 bases, with 6 bases of the junction left unmatched. From germline, CDR1 is SNHLY and CDR2 FYNNEI. The CDR3 has 13 amino acids. The CDR3 nucleotides are TGTGCCAGCAGTGATCGGACAGGGTTTAAAGCTTTCTTT. Translated: CASSDRTGFKAFF.

The genes are TRBV7-8 and TRBJ1-6, with no clear D. V was cut by 3 bases and J by 12 bases, with 9 bases left in between. The CDR3 spans 12 residues. Germline assignment: CDR1 SGHVS and CDR2 FQNEAQ. CDR3 in DNA: TGTGCCAGCAGCTTGAGCAAGGGACCCCTCCACTTT. Encoded protein: CASSLSKGPLHF.

V and J are TRBV9 and TRBJ2-3, with 8 bases aligning to TRBD1. The ends lost 0 bases at V and 4 bases at J; junction bases unmatched: 1. Germline V gives CDR1 SGDLS, CDR2 YYNGEE. The length of the CDR3 is 14 residues. The CDR3 nucleotides are TGTGCCAGCAGCGTAGGGGGACAGGCAGATACGCAGTATTTT. As protein: CASSVGGQADTQYF.

This chain connects TRBV5-1 to TRBJ1-1; D perhaps matches TRBD1 (6 bases). The CDR3 consists of 13 residues. Germline values: CDR1 SGHRS, CDR2 YFSETQ. V lost 3 bases and J lost 10, with 16 bases in between. CDR3 DNA sequence: TGCGCCAGCAGCTGGGGGACGGAACAGGGAGCTTTCTTT. It is translated as CASSWGTEQGAFF.

The J gene is TRBJ1-2, the V gene TRBV5-1; D ambiguous. This CDR3 spans 14 amino acids. CDR1 and CDR2 (germline): SGHRS, YFSETQ. Trimming cost V 7 bases and J 1 base, with 14 bases left between them. The CDR3 region has the DNA TGCGCCAGCGGTCCCTATGCCAGTAACTATGGCTACACCTTC. Amino acids: CASGPYASNYGYTF.

V and J are TRBV5-1 and TRBJ1-1; D is uncertain. Deletions cut 4 bases from V and 6 bases from J, with 13 bases between. This CDR3 comprises 13 residues. Germline CDR1 and CDR2: SGHRS and YFSETQ. CDR3 residues: CASSHPTGPEAFF. The CDR3 DNA is TGCGCCAGCAGCCACCCGACCGGCCCTGAAGCTTTCTTT.

This chain uses TRBV6-5 with TRBJ1-3; D is unresolved. Germline CDR1 and CDR2: MNHEY and SVGAGI. The CDR3 has 12 amino acids. The V end was cut by 8 bases, the J end by 2 bases, with 7 bases between. This CDR3 is CASGRTGNTIYF. The CDR3 nucleotides read TGTGCCAGCGGACGGACTGGAAACACCATATATTTT.

To note about this clone: This specimen includes other DNA sequences encoding the same CDR3. The V gene is TRBV6-5, the J gene TRBJ1-2; D perhaps matches TRBD1 (5 bases). V lost 2 bases to trimming and J lost 2 bases, with 6 bases between them. Germline assignment: CDR1 MNHEY and CDR2 SVGAGI. CDR3 length equals 13 residues. The CDR3 sequence: CASSYGGNYGYTF. The CDR3 DNA sequence: TGTGCCAGCAGTTACGGGGGAAACTATGGCTACACCTTC.

The V and J genes are TRBV19 and TRBJ2-3; 7 bases line up with TRBD1. After removal of 3 bases from V and 4 bases from J, the junction contained 7 bases not matched to a gene. This CDR3 comprises 15 residues. CDR1 is LNHDA, CDR2 SQIVND, per germline (reference sequence). The CDR3 region is CASSIRGNRADTQYF. The DNA for the CDR3 is TGTGCCAGTAGTATCAGGGGGAATCGGGCAGATACGCAGTATTTT.

This clone is a singleton in its sample. The chain carries TRBV5-4 and TRBJ2-1; the match to TRBD1 covers 7 bases. V dropped 7 bases and J dropped 5; count of bases not matched to a gene: 12. From germline, CDR1 is SGHNT and CDR2 YYREEE (reference sequence). The CDR3 runs 15 residues. This CDR3 is CASLLRGGADNEQFF. DNA for the CDR3: TGTGCCAGCTTGCTTAGAGGGGGCGCCGACAATGAGCAGTTCTTC. Combining the CDR3 with reference TRBV5-4 and TRBJ2-1 gives the whole variable domain ETGVTQSPTHLIKTRGQQVTLRCSSQSGHNTVSWYQQALGQGPQFIFQYYREEENGRGNFPPRFSGLQFPNYSSELNVNALELDDSALYLCASLLRGGADNEQFFGPGTRLTVL.

The CDR3 reads CASSPDSFNQPQHF. The CDR3 nucleotides read TGTGCCAGCAGCCCGGACAGTTTCAATCAGCCCCAGCATTTT. The J gene is TRBJ1-5, the V gene TRBV2, with D possibly being TRBD1 (6 bases). This CDR3 spans 14 amino acids. Trimming removed 6 bases at V and 3 bases at J, with 12 bases between. Germline V gives CDR1 SNHLY, CDR2 FYNNEI.

This clone was recorded a few times. The chain links TRBV29-1 to TRBJ1-2, with D unclear. The germline V and J ends were trimmed by 7 bases and 4 bases, with 13 bases remaining between them. The CDR3 sequence is 12 residues long. Germline V lookup: CDR1 SQVTM, CDR2 ANQGSEA. CDR3 protein: CSAQEGSYGYTF. CDR3 nucleotides: TGCAGCGCCCAGGAGGGTTCCTATGGCTACACCTTC.

This chain links TRBV5-1 with TRBJ2-1; D is unresolved. The V end lost 7 bases, the J end lost 0 bases, and 8 bases lay between the germline ends. This CDR3 comprises 13 residues. Germline CDR1 SGHRS, CDR2 YFSETQ. The CDR3 is CASRFSSYNEQFF. DNA for the CDR3: TGCGCCAGCCGATTTAGCTCCTACAATGAGCAGTTCTTC. Full variable domain (outside the CDR3, taken from reference TRBV5-1 and TRBJ2-1): KAGVTQTPRYLIKTRGQQVTLSCSPISGHRSVSWYQQTPGQGLQFLFEYFSETQRNKGNFPGRFSGRQFSNSRSEMNVSTLELGDSALYLCASRFSSYNEQFFGPGTRLTVL.

The chain links TRBV7-9 to TRBJ2-2; D tentatively reads TRBD1 or TRBD2 (5 bases each). Germline CDR1 is SEHNR and CDR2 is FQNEAQ (reference sequence). This CDR3 is built from 16 residues. V was trimmed by 1 base and J by 7 bases, leaving 16 bases between them. The CDR3 DNA follows: TGTGCCAGCAGCTTAGGAGGGTCAGGGTTCGTCGGGGAGCTGTTTTTT. The encoded protein is CASSLGGSGFVGELFF.

This clone is labeled as medium-sized. This chain uses TRBV4-1 with TRBJ2-3; D perhaps matches TRBD1 (5 bases). The CDR3 is 14 amino acids. V was trimmed by 4 bases and J by 6 bases, leaving 14 bases between them. CDR1 MGHRA and CDR2 YSYEKL come from the germline V gene. This CDR3 reads CASSRRENSDTQYF. DNA for the CDR3: TGCGCCAGCAGCCGCAGGGAAAATTCGGATACGCAGTATTTT.

This clone was seen more than once but under ten times. V gene TRBV19 combines with J gene TRBJ1-3; D is possibly TRBD1 (6 bases). V shed 4 bases and J shed 0 bases, with 13 bases lying between them. There are 16 residues in the CDR3. Germline V gene lookup returns CDR1 LNHDA and CDR2 SQIVND (reference sequence). CDR3 nucleotide sequence: TGTGCCAGTAGTACCGGACAGCCCGCCTCTGGAAACACCATATATTTT. This codes for CASSTGQPASGNTIYF.

The rearrangement links TRBV2 to TRBJ1-1; tentatively, D is TRBD1 (6 bases). The ends were cut back, 6 bases at V and 3 bases at J, with 11 bases in the middle. The CDR3 has 13 residues. The V gene's germline CDR1 is SNHLY and CDR2 FYNNEI. CDR3 nucleotides: TGTGCCAGCAGCCGAGGGGGTTACACTGAAGCTTTCTTT. Protein product: CASSRGGYTEAFF.

J is TRBJ2-7 and V is TRBV11-2; 7 bases map to TRBD1. Trimming removed 2 bases from V and 7 bases from J; junction bases left unmatched: 8. The CDR3 length is 14 residues. The germline V gene encodes CDR1 SGHAT and CDR2 FQNNGV. The CDR3 loop is CASSLIRGQREQYF. CDR3 sequence (DNA): TGTGCCAGCAGCTTAATACGGGGACAGCGGGAGCAGTACTTC.

The chain employs TRBV7-9 and TRBJ1-5; a possible D gene is TRBD1 (6 bases). V was clipped by 5 bases and J by 4 bases, with 12 bases between them. The CDR3 totals 14 residues. Germline lookup yields CDR1 SEHNR and CDR2 FQNEAQ (reference sequence). CDR3 protein: CASSREGGNQPQHF. The CDR3 DNA sequence: TGTGCCAGCAGCCGGGAGGGGGGGAATCAGCCCCAGCATTTT. Supplemented by reference TRBV7-9 and TRBJ1-5, the full variable domain reads DTGVSQNPRHKITKRGQNVTFRCDPISEHNRLYWYRQTLGQGPEFLTYFQNEAQLEKSRLLSDRFSAERPKGSFSTLEIQRTEQGDSAMYLCASSREGGNQPQHFGDGTRLSIL.

The genes are TRBV5-1 and TRBJ2-5; no clear D. V was shortened by 3 bases and J by 3 bases, with 9 bases between the two germline ends. Per the germline V gene, CDR1 is SGHRS and CDR2 is YFSETQ. This CDR3 spans 13 amino acids. In DNA form, the CDR3 reads TGCGCCAGCAGCTCCGGTCCAGAAGAGACCCAGTACTTC. It specifies CASSSGPEETQYF.